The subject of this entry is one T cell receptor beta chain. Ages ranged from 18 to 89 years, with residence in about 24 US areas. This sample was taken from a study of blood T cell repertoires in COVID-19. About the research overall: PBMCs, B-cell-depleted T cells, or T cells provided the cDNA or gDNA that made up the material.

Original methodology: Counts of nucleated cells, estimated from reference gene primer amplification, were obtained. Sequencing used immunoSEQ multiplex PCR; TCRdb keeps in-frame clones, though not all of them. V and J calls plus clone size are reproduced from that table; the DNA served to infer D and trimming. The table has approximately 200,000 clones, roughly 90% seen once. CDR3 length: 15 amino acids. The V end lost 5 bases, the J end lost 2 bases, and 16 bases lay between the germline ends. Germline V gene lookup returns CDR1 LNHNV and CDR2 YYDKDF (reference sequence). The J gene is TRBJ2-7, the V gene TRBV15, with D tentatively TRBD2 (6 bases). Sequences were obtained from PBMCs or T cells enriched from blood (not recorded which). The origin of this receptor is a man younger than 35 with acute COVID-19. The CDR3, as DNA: TGTGCCACCAGCCCGGGACTGATTATTACCTACGAGCAGTACTTC. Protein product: CATSPGLIITYEQYF.